A selection of T cell receptor beta chains follows, all from one sample in a study of identical twins. TCRdb reanalysed the 5' RACE reads using MiXCR and keeps one entry per CDR3 protein. The data contain nearly 900,000 distinct CDR3 sequences, around an eighth of them singletons. This same sample was also taken into another study, of yellow fever vaccine responses in identical twins.

Sequenced input: PBMCs. The source of these receptors is a woman under 30 in good health. Both conserved end residues are part of each CDR3. D genes are given only for firm matches. A clone size is listed for some rows: how often the clone was seen (once, few, many), or a class if it is expanded.

clone size	J gene	V gene	D gene	CDR3 protein	CDR3 DNA
.	TRBJ2-3	TRBV3-1	TRBD1	CASSHQDRGADTQYF	TGTGCCAGCAGCCACCAGGACAGGGGGGCAGATACGCAGTATTTT
few	TRBJ1-4	TRBV20-1	.	CSARGGSREKLFF	TGCAGTGCTCGGGGGGGTTCGAGGGAAAAACTGTTTTTT
once	TRBJ1-3	TRBV18	.	CASSPPLDTEDTIYF	TGTGCCAGCTCACCACCGCTCGATACGGAGGACACCATATATTTT
.	TRBJ1-1	TRBV12-3/TRBV12-4	TRBD1	CASRLTGGGEAFF	TGTGCCAGCAGACTAACAGGGGGCGGTGAAGCTTTCTTT
.	TRBJ2-1	TRBV20-1	.	CSAYGRVVSNEQFF	TGCAGTGCCTACGGGAGAGTGGTTAGTAATGAGCAGTTCTTC
.	TRBJ2-2	TRBV27	TRBD1	CASSRGLSGELFF	TGTGCCAGCAGCAGGGGGCTATCCGGGGAGCTGTTTTTT
.	TRBJ2-3	TRBV2	.	CASSELAVDSTDTQYF	TGTGCCAGCAGTGAATTGGCAGTTGACAGCACAGATACGCAGTATTTT
many	TRBJ1-2	TRBV7-8	.	CASTRDRILLNYGYTF	TGTGCCAGCACCAGGGACCGGATTTTGCTTAACTATGGCTACACCTTC
.	TRBJ2-1	TRBV9	TRBD2	CASSVGGGRGSYNEQFF	TGTGCCAGCAGCGTAGGTGGCGGGAGAGGCTCCTACAATGAGCAGTTCTTC
few	TRBJ1-1	TRBV7-2	.	CASSFRPTGNTEAFF	TGTGCCAGCAGCTTCCGCCCGACAGGAAACACTGAAGCTTTCTTT
.	TRBJ2-3	TRBV3-1	.	CASSQDGSLAVPTDTQYF	TGTGCCAGCAGCCAAGATGGTAGCTTAGCGGTCCCCACAGATACGCAGTATTTT
.	TRBJ1-4	TRBV5-1	TRBD1	CASSLALSGGREKLFF	TGCGCCAGCAGCTTGGCACTATCAGGGGGTCGGGAGAAACTGTTTTTT
.	TRBJ1-5	TRBV4-1	.	CASSRQSEYNQPQHF	TGCGCCAGCAGCCGCCAAAGTGAGTACAATCAGCCCCAGCATTTT
few	TRBJ1-2	TRBV14	.	CASSHTDNYGYTF	TGTGCCAGCAGCCATACGGACAACTATGGCTACACCTTC
many	TRBJ1-1	TRBV15	.	CATSRAGMENTEAFF	TGTGCCACCAGCAGAGCAGGGATGGAGAACACTGAAGCTTTCTTT
.	TRBJ2-5	TRBV5-1	TRBD1	CASKGQGVETQYF	TGCGCCAGCAAAGGACAGGGGGTAGAGACCCAGTACTTC
.	TRBJ2-1	TRBV3-1	.	CASNNMALHSYNEQFF	TGTGCCAGCAACAATATGGCTCTCCACTCCTACAATGAGCAGTTCTTC
.	TRBJ2-3	TRBV20-1	TRBD2	CSASLGGSVVDTQYF	TGCAGTGCTAGTTTGGGCGGGAGCGTTGTCGATACGCAGTATTTT
many	TRBJ2-3	TRBV29-1	.	CRASQGPPGTDTQYF	TGCAGAGCTTCCCAAGGCCCCCCTGGTACAGATACGCAGTATTTT
few	TRBJ2-3	TRBV20-1	TRBD2	CSARSNPGGGTDTQYF	TGCAGTGCTAGATCCAACCCGGGAGGCGGCACAGATACGCAGTATTTT
.	TRBJ2-1	TRBV5-1	.	CASSRTNNEQFF	TGCGCCAGCAGCAGGACAAACAATGAGCAGTTCTTC
.	TRBJ1-2	TRBV12-3/TRBV12-4	TRBD1	CASSVGTANYGYTF	TGTGCCAGCAGTGTCGGGACAGCCAACTATGGCTACACCTTC
.	TRBJ2-1	TRBV28	.	CASITDGTNEQFF	TGTGCCAGCATAACCGACGGCACCAATGAGCAGTTCTTC
.	TRBJ2-2	TRBV4-2	TRBD1	CASSPNIVDGRRGTGELFF	TGTGCCAGCAGCCCTAATATAGTGGACGGTCGCAGGGGGACCGGGGAGCTGTTTTTT
few	TRBJ2-3	TRBV3-1	TRBD2	CASSLTGRWRPDTQYF	TGTGCCAGCAGCCTTACCGGGAGGTGGAGGCCAGATACGCAGTATTTT
once	TRBJ2-7	TRBV7-9	TRBD1	CASIPRQGHEQYF	TGTGCCAGCATCCCGAGACAGGGGCACGAGCAGTACTTC
.	TRBJ1-6	TRBV7-9	.	CASQGNSPLHF	TGTGCCAGCCAGGGGAATTCACCCCTCCACTTT
.	TRBJ2-5	TRBV5-1	.	CASKGRETQYF	TGCGCCAGCAAGGGTCGCGAGACCCAGTACTTC
few	TRBJ2-3	TRBV5-6	.	CASSLNFASTDTQYF	TGTGCCAGCAGCTTGAATTTCGCTAGCACAGATACGCAGTATTTT
many	TRBJ2-7	TRBV28	TRBD2	CASSLPSGYEQYF	TGTGCCAGCAGTTTGCCTAGCGGCTACGAGCAGTACTTC
few	TRBJ2-3	TRBV20-1	.	CSAGAGASASTDTQYF	TGCAGTGCCGGCGCGGGGGCCAGTGCTAGCACAGATACGCAGTATTTT
few	TRBJ2-1	TRBV6-2/TRBV6-3	TRBD2	CASSYSWTSGRVYNEQFF	TGTGCCAGCAGTTATTCCTGGACTAGCGGGAGAGTATACAATGAGCAGTTCTTC
.	TRBJ1-1	TRBV6-5	TRBD1	CASSYLGQGSTEAFF	TGTGCCAGCAGTTACTTGGGACAGGGGAGCACTGAAGCTTTCTTT
.	TRBJ1-1	TRBV12-3/TRBV12-4	TRBD1	CASRKDRVNTEAFF	TGTGCCAGCAGAAAGGACAGGGTGAACACTGAAGCTTTCTTT
.	TRBJ1-1	TRBV27	.	CASKQPYTEAFF	TGTGCCAGCAAACAACCCTACACTGAAGCTTTCTTT
few	TRBJ2-7	TRBV28	TRBD2	CATSPLQAGGHEQYF	TGTGCCACCTCACCCCTCCAAGCGGGAGGGCACGAGCAGTACTTC
.	TRBJ2-2	TRBV12-3/TRBV12-4	.	CASSSRTDGELFF	TGTGCCAGCAGTTCGAGGACAGACGGGGAGCTGTTTTTT
.	TRBJ2-1	TRBV11-1	.	CASRNGGYSYNEQFF	TGTGCCAGCAGGAATGGGGGATACTCCTACAATGAGCAGTTCTTC
.	TRBJ2-1	TRBV3-1	.	CASSPFYSYNEQFF	TGTGCCAGCAGCCCCTTTTACTCCTACAATGAGCAGTTCTTC
few	TRBJ1-4	TRBV29-1	.	CSVEVTAGVGEKLFF	TGCAGCGTTGAAGTTACAGCAGGGGTTGGTGAAAAACTGTTTTTT
.	TRBJ2-7	TRBV5-1	TRBD2	CASSSSLGGSREYEQYF	TGCGCCAGCAGCTCGTCCCTTGGCGGGAGCAGGGAGTACGAGCAGTACTTC
few	TRBJ2-7	TRBV5-1	.	CASSLAEYYEQYF	TGCGCCAGCAGCTTGGCAGAGTACTACGAGCAGTACTTC
.	TRBJ2-1	TRBV27	TRBD2	CASSFGLARYNEQFF	TGTGCCAGCAGTTTTGGACTAGCGCGGTACAATGAGCAGTTCTTC
few	TRBJ1-4	TRBV12-3/TRBV12-4	.	CASSLRGRDKGKLFF	TGTGCCAGCAGTTTGAGGGGCAGGGACAAGGGAAAACTGTTTTTT
few	TRBJ1-1	TRBV13	.	CASSLVQWNTEAFF	TGTGCCAGCAGCTTAGTACAGTGGAACACTGAAGCTTTCTTT
.	TRBJ2-1	TRBV29-1	.	CSVDSGLNEQFF	TGCAGCGTTGATTCCGGTCTTAATGAGCAGTTCTTC
many	TRBJ2-1	TRBV5-1	.	CASSLNGNEQFF	TGCGCCAGCAGCTTGAATGGGAATGAGCAGTTCTTC
.	TRBJ2-7	TRBV6-1	.	CASSEAGNTYEQYF	TGTGCCAGCAGTGAAGCCGGAAATACCTACGAGCAGTACTTC
.	TRBJ1-5	TRBV5-6	TRBD1	CASSRTDRGGNQPQHF	TGTGCCAGCAGCCGAACCGACAGGGGGGGCAATCAGCCCCAGCATTTT
many	TRBJ2-1	TRBV7-9	.	CASSLAGVASYNEQFF	TGTGCCAGCAGCTTAGCGGGGGTAGCTTCCTACAATGAGCAGTTCTTC
many	TRBJ1-2	TRBV27	.	CASSSTLNYGYTF	TGTGCCAGCAGTTCGACTCTTAACTATGGCTACACCTTC
.	TRBJ2-3	TRBV20-1	.	CSARAGTRSTDTQYF	TGCAGTGCTAGAGCGGGGACAAGGTCCACAGATACGCAGTATTTT
few	TRBJ1-3	TRBV12-3/TRBV12-4	.	CASSLRRADTIYF	TGTGCCAGCAGTTTGCGCAGGGCAGACACCATATATTTT
.	TRBJ2-1	TRBV20-1	.	CSASMPDNEQFF	TGCAGTGCTAGCATGCCGGACAATGAGCAGTTCTTC
.	TRBJ1-5	TRBV29-1	.	CSVGGSRDQPQHF	TGCAGCGTTGGGGGAAGTAGAGATCAGCCCCAGCATTTT
.	TRBJ2-1	TRBV20-1	TRBD2	CSARGLAGEPNEQFF	TGCAGTGCTAGGGGACTAGCGGGAGAACCCAATGAGCAGTTCTTC